This passage covers 4 T cell receptor beta chains from one sample sequenced in a study of shared clonotypes between healthy human individuals. Using immunoSEQ multiplex PCR, the repertoire was profiled, and TCRdb retains in-frame clones only, with some absent. The sample gives under 1,100,000 clones, roughly 70% of which show up once; about 1.5% is in the top ten. What was sequenced was memory CD4+ T cells sorted from blood. Noted subset: CD45RA-negative fraction. The receptors here all came from a young man in good health.

The genes are TRBV27 and TRBJ1-3; unclear D gene. V shed 6 bases and J shed 0 bases, with 9 bases lying between them. Germline CDR1 MNHEY, CDR2 SMNVEV (reference sequence). This CDR3 comprises 14 residues. The CDR3 region is CASSPSTSGNTIYF. In DNA form, the CDR3 reads TGTGCCAGCAGCCCATCCACCTCTGGAAACACCATATATTTT.

The CDR3, as DNA: TGTGCCAGCAGCCAATTCGGCATAGGGAACAATGAGCAGTTCTTC. Translated: CASSQFGIGNNEQFF. The chain employs TRBV14 and TRBJ2-1; no clear D gene. Germline lookup yields CDR1 SGHDN and CDR2 FVKESK. The CDR3 covers 15 residues. The V gene lost 2 bases and the J gene lost 5 bases, with 13 bases spanning the gap. Drawing the rest from reference TRBV14 and TRBJ2-1, the complete variable domain is EAGVTQFPSHSVIEKGQTVTLRCDPISGHDNLYWYRRVMGKEIKFLLHFVKESKQDESGMPNNRFLAERTGGTYSTLKVQPAELEDSGVYFCASSQFGIGNNEQFFGPGTRLTVL.

The chain couples TRBV7-2 to TRBJ1-1, with D possibly TRBD1 on 5 matching bases. The CDR3 extends over 13 amino acids. Trimming removed 3 bases at V and 4 bases at J, with 9 bases between. Germline CDR1 is SGHTA and CDR2 is FQGNSA. The CDR3 sequence: CASSFSRGTEAFF. For the CDR3, the DNA is TGTGCCAGCAGCTTTTCGAGGGGCACTGAAGCTTTCTTT.

This clone was seen only a few times. One end of the junction varies from germline; a read error may be responsible. This chain uses TRBV19 with TRBJ1-2; D may be TRBD1 (5 bases). This CDR3 is built from 13 residues. Germline-derived CDR1 and CDR2 are LNHDA and SQIVND (reference sequence). CDR3 coding DNA: TGTGCCAGCAGTAGGACCCAACAGGATGGCTACACCTTC. This translates into CASSRTQQDGYTF.